This is a list of T cell receptor beta chains from one sample in a study of T cells in Graves' hyperthyroidism and ophthalmopathy. TCRdb independently ran MiXCR on the multiplex PCR reads; one entry per CDR3 protein. The sample has some 490,000 distinct CDR3 sequences, less than 25% seen once; the top ten hold roughly 49%. Sequences were obtained from blood. These receptor sequences come from a woman in her 70s with Graves' ophthalmopathy. The CDR3 runs from the conserved cysteine through the conserved F or W. The order of the fields is J gene, V gene, clone size, D gene, CDR3 protein, CDR3 DNA. The D gene is left open where the match is weak. Clone size is shown for a subset of rows, as once, few, many or a class of expanded clone.

j_gene: TRBJ2-7; v_gene: TRBV30; abundance: many; d_gene: .; CDR3aa: CAWSIIAYEQYF; CDR3nt: TGTGCCTGGAGTATAATAGCCTACGAGCAGTACTTC
j_gene: TRBJ2-2; v_gene: TRBV27; abundance: .; d_gene: .; CDR3aa: CASSLRWGAGELFF; CDR3nt: TGTGCCAGCAGTTTAAGATGGGGGGCCGGGGAGCTGTTTTTT
j_gene: TRBJ2-5; v_gene: TRBV18; abundance: .; d_gene: TRBD1; CDR3aa: CASSPPTGGQETQYF; CDR3nt: TGTGCCAGCTCACCTCCAACAGGGGGACAAGAGACCCAGTACTTC
j_gene: TRBJ2-3; v_gene: TRBV20-1; abundance: few; d_gene: .; CDR3aa: CSASAAGTSTDTQYF; CDR3nt: TGCAGTGCTAGCGCCGCCGGGACCAGCACAGATACGCAGTATTTT
j_gene: TRBJ2-5; v_gene: TRBV27; abundance: few; d_gene: .; CDR3aa: CASSPQTAGRETQYF; CDR3nt: TGTGCCAGCAGTCCCCAAACCGCGGGGCGGGAGACCCAGTACTTC
j_gene: TRBJ2-7; v_gene: TRBV25-1; abundance: .; d_gene: .; CDR3aa: CASSRVARGNYEQYF; CDR3nt: TGTGCCAGCAGTAGGGTCGCCAGGGGCAACTACGAGCAGTACTTC
j_gene: TRBJ1-1; v_gene: TRBV3-1; abundance: few; d_gene: TRBD1; CDR3aa: CASRTGTGALNTEAFF; CDR3nt: TGTGCCAGCAGGACCGGGACAGGGGCCTTAAACACTGAAGCTTTCTTT
j_gene: TRBJ2-3; v_gene: TRBV20-1; abundance: .; d_gene: .; CDR3aa: CSAPMSTDTQYF; CDR3nt: TGCAGTGCTCCAATGAGTACAGATACGCAGTATTTT
j_gene: TRBJ1-5; v_gene: TRBV7-2; abundance: few; d_gene: .; CDR3aa: CASSAMSSNQPQHF; CDR3nt: TGTGCCAGCAGCGCTATGTCGAGCAATCAGCCCCAGCATTTT
j_gene: TRBJ2-7; v_gene: TRBV25-1; abundance: .; d_gene: TRBD1; CDR3aa: CASRPTGTGGYEQYF; CDR3nt: TGTGCCAGCAGGCCGACCGGGACAGGGGGTTACGAGCAGTACTTC
j_gene: TRBJ2-1; v_gene: TRBV20-1; abundance: few; d_gene: .; CDR3aa: CSAPVRTGGYNEQFF; CDR3nt: TGCAGTGCTCCCGTACGAACCGGAGGCTACAATGAGCAGTTCTTC
j_gene: TRBJ1-1; v_gene: TRBV20-1; abundance: few; d_gene: .; CDR3aa: CSATRQFTEAFF; CDR3nt: TGCAGTGCCACCCGGCAGTTTACTGAAGCTTTCTTT
j_gene: TRBJ2-7; v_gene: TRBV6-2/TRBV6-3; abundance: .; d_gene: TRBD1; CDR3aa: CASSRTGELSSEQYF; CDR3nt: TGTGCCAGCAGCCGGACAGGGGAGTTGTCTAGCGAGCAGTACTTC
j_gene: TRBJ2-7; v_gene: TRBV3-1; abundance: .; d_gene: TRBD2; CDR3aa: CASSTTSGSYEQYF; CDR3nt: TGTGCCAGCAGCACCACTAGCGGGTCCTACGAGCAGTACTTC
j_gene: TRBJ1-4; v_gene: TRBV2; abundance: many; d_gene: .; CDR3aa: CASTFRGEEKLFF; CDR3nt: TGTGCCAGCACCTTTCGCGGGGAGGAAAAACTGTTTTTT
j_gene: TRBJ2-7; v_gene: TRBV28; abundance: .; d_gene: .; CDR3aa: CASHRDLISGEQYF; CDR3nt: TGTGCCAGCCATAGGGACCTTATTAGTGGGGAGCAGTACTTC
j_gene: TRBJ2-2; v_gene: TRBV7-2; abundance: many; d_gene: .; CDR3aa: CASSRGGNTGELFF; CDR3nt: TGTGCCAGCAGCCGAGGGGGAAACACCGGGGAGCTGTTTTTT
j_gene: TRBJ2-5; v_gene: TRBV28; abundance: .; d_gene: TRBD1; CDR3aa: CASSFRDSSSQYF; CDR3nt: TGTGCCAGCAGTTTCAGGGACAGCAGTTCCCAGTACTTC
j_gene: TRBJ2-7; v_gene: TRBV6-6; abundance: .; d_gene: TRBD1; CDR3aa: CASSYPGTGVGEQYF; CDR3nt: TGTGCCAGCAGTTACCCCGGGACAGGGGTAGGCGAGCAGTACTTC
j_gene: TRBJ1-6; v_gene: TRBV6-5; abundance: few; d_gene: .; CDR3aa: CASSYDWQSNSPLHF; CDR3nt: TGTGCCAGCAGTTACGATTGGCAGTCAAATTCACCCCTCCACTTT
j_gene: TRBJ1-5; v_gene: TRBV6-1; abundance: few; d_gene: TRBD1; CDR3aa: CASSLQGNWGQPQHF; CDR3nt: TGTGCCAGCAGCCTACAGGGGAATTGGGGTCAGCCCCAGCATTTT
j_gene: TRBJ1-5; v_gene: TRBV6-1; abundance: many; d_gene: .; CDR3aa: CASSTTSGGTNQPQHF; CDR3nt: TGTGCCAGCAGCACAACTAGCGGGGGCACGAATCAGCCCCAGCATTTT
j_gene: TRBJ1-2; v_gene: TRBV7-9; abundance: few; d_gene: .; CDR3aa: CASSLLSVGSYGYTF; CDR3nt: TGTGCCAGCAGCTTACTCAGCGTGGGTTCTTATGGCTACACCTTC
j_gene: TRBJ2-1; v_gene: TRBV15; abundance: .; d_gene: TRBD1; CDR3aa: CATSSPHRGRQFF; CDR3nt: TGTGCCACCAGCAGCCCCCACAGGGGGAGGCAGTTCTTC
j_gene: TRBJ2-2; v_gene: TRBV30; abundance: .; d_gene: .; CDR3aa: CVWRTLTGELFF; CDR3nt: TGTGTCTGGAGGACCCTTACCGGGGAGCTGTTTTTT
j_gene: TRBJ2-1; v_gene: TRBV20-1; abundance: .; d_gene: .; CDR3aa: CSASPTYNEQFF; CDR3nt: TGCAGTGCTAGTCCTACCTACAATGAGCAGTTCTTC
j_gene: TRBJ2-3; v_gene: TRBV29-1; abundance: .; d_gene: TRBD1; CDR3aa: CSVGTGGWTDTQYF; CDR3nt: TGCAGCGTCGGGACAGGGGGGTGGACAGATACGCAGTATTTT
j_gene: TRBJ1-6; v_gene: TRBV6-1; abundance: many; d_gene: TRBD1; CDR3aa: CASSPPGQYSPLHF; CDR3nt: TGTGCCAGCAGTCCTCCGGGACAGTATTCACCCCTCCACTTT
j_gene: TRBJ2-5; v_gene: TRBV24-1; abundance: few; d_gene: .; CDR3aa: CAAIRLRTVPQETQYF; CDR3nt: TGTGCCGCCATTCGATTACGGACAGTTCCCCAAGAGACCCAGTACTTC
j_gene: TRBJ1-4; v_gene: TRBV20-1; abundance: few; d_gene: TRBD1; CDR3aa: CSALPGQPNEKLFF; CDR3nt: TGCAGTGCGCTACCGGGACAGCCTAATGAAAAACTGTTTTTT
j_gene: TRBJ1-1; v_gene: TRBV6-2/TRBV6-3; abundance: many; d_gene: .; CDR3aa: CASSLGGDGRKAFF; CDR3nt: TGTGCCAGCAGCCTAGGGGGGGATGGGCGAAAGGCTTTCTTT
j_gene: TRBJ2-1; v_gene: TRBV20-1; abundance: .; d_gene: TRBD2; CDR3aa: CSARDPAGVNEQFF; CDR3nt: TGCAGTGCTAGAGATCCAGCGGGAGTTAATGAGCAGTTCTTC
j_gene: TRBJ2-7; v_gene: TRBV6-2/TRBV6-3; abundance: .; d_gene: .; CDR3aa: CASSTRQLPPYEQYF; CDR3nt: TGTGCCAGCAGTACCCGACAATTACCTCCTTACGAGCAGTACTTC
j_gene: TRBJ1-5; v_gene: TRBV28; abundance: many; d_gene: .; CDR3aa: CASSSVQGSSNQPQHF; CDR3nt: TGTGCCAGCAGTTCGGTCCAGGGTAGTAGCAATCAGCCCCAGCATTTT
j_gene: TRBJ2-4; v_gene: TRBV5-1; abundance: many; d_gene: .; CDR3aa: CASSAGSKNIQYF; CDR3nt: TGCGCCAGCAGCGCCGGTTCTAAAAACATTCAGTACTTC
j_gene: TRBJ2-1; v_gene: TRBV9; abundance: .; d_gene: .; CDR3aa: CASSAPGVSYNEQSF; CDR3nt: TGTGCCAGCAGCGCCCCGGGAGTCTCCTACAATGAGCAGTCCTTC
j_gene: TRBJ1-2; v_gene: TRBV6-6; abundance: few; d_gene: .; CDR3aa: CASSYINWYGYTF; CDR3nt: TGTGCCAGCAGTTACATCAATTGGTACGGCTACACCTTC
j_gene: TRBJ2-3; v_gene: TRBV7-3; abundance: .; d_gene: .; CDR3aa: CASSLLPTSTDTQYF; CDR3nt: TGTGCCAGCAGCTTACTCCCTACTAGCACAGATACGCAGTATTTT
j_gene: TRBJ1-1; v_gene: TRBV27; abundance: few; d_gene: .; CDR3aa: CASTSPFEGLAFF; CDR3nt: TGTGCCAGCACCTCCCCTTTCGAGGGGTTAGCTTTCTTT
j_gene: TRBJ2-7; v_gene: TRBV5-6; abundance: .; d_gene: .; CDR3aa: CASSLGGGNRYEQYF; CDR3nt: TGTGCCAGCAGCTTGGGGGGCGGGAATCGGTACGAGCAGTACTTC
j_gene: TRBJ2-1; v_gene: TRBV3-1; abundance: few; d_gene: TRBD2; CDR3aa: CASSQSLADYNEQFF; CDR3nt: TGTGCCAGCAGCCAATCACTAGCGGACTACAATGAGCAGTTCTTC
j_gene: TRBJ2-1; v_gene: TRBV12-5; abundance: .; d_gene: TRBD1; CDR3aa: CASGLLRGTGEQFF; CDR3nt: TGTGCTAGTGGTTTGCTCAGGGGGACAGGTGAGCAGTTCTTC
j_gene: TRBJ1-4; v_gene: TRBV7-2; abundance: .; d_gene: TRBD1; CDR3aa: CASSLARTGSNEKLFF; CDR3nt: TGTGCCAGCAGCTTAGCCCGGACAGGTTCTAATGAAAAACTGTTTTTT
j_gene: TRBJ2-5; v_gene: TRBV20-1; abundance: few; d_gene: TRBD2; CDR3aa: CSANGVSGIEETQYF; CDR3nt: TGCAGTGCTAACGGGGTTAGCGGGATCGAGGAGACCCAGTACTTC
j_gene: TRBJ1-1; v_gene: TRBV30; abundance: few; d_gene: .; CDR3aa: CAWVRGRMNTEAFF; CDR3nt: TGTGCCTGGGTGAGGGGACGTATGAACACTGAAGCTTTCTTT
j_gene: TRBJ1-2; v_gene: TRBV12-3/TRBV12-4; abundance: many; d_gene: .; CDR3aa: CASSLQGQHYTF; CDR3nt: TGTGCCAGCAGTTTACAAGGACAGCACTACACCTTC
j_gene: TRBJ1-2; v_gene: TRBV27; abundance: .; d_gene: .; CDR3aa: CASRSGTGYTF; CDR3nt: TGTGCCAGCAGGTCCGGGACTGGCTACACCTTC
j_gene: TRBJ2-1; v_gene: TRBV6-2/TRBV6-3; abundance: few; d_gene: .; CDR3aa: CASSYVQSSYNEQFF; CDR3nt: TGTGCCAGCAGTTACGTACAGAGCTCCTACAATGAGCAGTTCTTC
j_gene: TRBJ2-1; v_gene: TRBV12-5; abundance: few; d_gene: TRBD2; CDR3aa: CASTGGSGINEQFF; CDR3nt: TGTGCTAGTACTGGAGGTAGCGGGATTAATGAGCAGTTCTTC
j_gene: TRBJ1-2; v_gene: TRBV2; abundance: few; d_gene: TRBD1; CDR3aa: CASSGMTGGVGYTF; CDR3nt: TGTGCCAGCAGCGGCATGACAGGGGGTGTTGGCTACACCTTC
j_gene: TRBJ2-7; v_gene: TRBV7-2; abundance: .; d_gene: .; CDR3aa: CASSLGGAGYEQYF; CDR3nt: TGTGCCAGCAGCTTAGGTGGGGCTGGGTACGAGCAGTACTTC
j_gene: TRBJ1-2; v_gene: TRBV27; abundance: few; d_gene: TRBD1; CDR3aa: CASSLSRQGGYTF; CDR3nt: TGTGCCAGCAGTTTATCGAGACAGGGAGGCTACACCTTC
j_gene: TRBJ1-5; v_gene: TRBV5-1; abundance: many; d_gene: .; CDR3aa: CASSLGQPNQPQHF; CDR3nt: TGCGCCAGCAGCTTGGGTCAGCCTAACCAGCCCCAGCATTTT